This T cell receptor (beta chain) was documented in a study of Ad26.COV2.S vaccination and SARS-CoV-2 variants. Background on the study: Dosing was one shot or two shots 56 days apart.

V gave up 4 bases and J gave up 3 bases, with 9 bases separating them. This CDR3 is 13 amino acids long. The germline V gene encodes CDR1 LGHDT and CDR2 YNNKEL (reference sequence). Study conclusions and caveats: People given the vaccine had a wider spike-specific TCR breadth than placebo recipients did.

The sample's treatment: some 19 received Ad26.COV2.S at low or high dose, single or two shots; roughly 5 received placebo; per-sample allocation not given. Samples came from day 63 after the first vaccine or placebo injection. Boston supplied an adult donor aged 18-55 years. Expression of Wuhan-strain SARS-CoV-2 spike came from the Ad26 vector that formed the vaccine. The table came from immunoSEQ multiplex PCR; TCRdb's copy has only in-frame clones and leaves some out. The profile shows hundreds of thousands of clones, approximately 88% of them singletons. About this clone itself: Its specificity is not known.

This clonotype was obtained from a person aged 18 to 59 who received the Ad26.COV2.S COVID-19 vaccine or a placebo. This sequence joins TRBV3-1 (or the pseudogene TRBV3-2) and TRBJ2-5; D gene ambiguous. Sequencing used peripheral blood, obtained in a trial of Ad26.COV2.S vaccine versus placebo. The CDR3 DNA sequence: TGTGCCAGCAGCCCACTGTTTAAAGAGACCCAGTACTTC. It encodes CASSPLFKETQYF.